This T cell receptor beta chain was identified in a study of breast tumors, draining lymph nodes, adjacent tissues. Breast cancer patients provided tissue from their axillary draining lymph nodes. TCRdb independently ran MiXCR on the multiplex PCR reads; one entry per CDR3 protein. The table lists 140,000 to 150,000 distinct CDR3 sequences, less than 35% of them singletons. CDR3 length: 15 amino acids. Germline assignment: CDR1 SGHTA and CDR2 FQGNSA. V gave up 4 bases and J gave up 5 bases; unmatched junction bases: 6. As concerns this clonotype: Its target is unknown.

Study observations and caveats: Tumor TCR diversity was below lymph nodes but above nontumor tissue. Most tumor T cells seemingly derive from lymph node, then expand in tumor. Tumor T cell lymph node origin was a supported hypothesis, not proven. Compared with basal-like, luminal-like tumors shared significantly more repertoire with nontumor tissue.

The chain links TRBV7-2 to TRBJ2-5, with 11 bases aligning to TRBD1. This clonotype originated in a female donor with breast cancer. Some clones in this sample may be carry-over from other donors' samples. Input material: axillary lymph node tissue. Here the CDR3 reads CASSSGQGGRETQYF. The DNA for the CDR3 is TGTGCCAGCAGCTCGGGACAGGGGGGGCGGGAGACCCAGTACTTC. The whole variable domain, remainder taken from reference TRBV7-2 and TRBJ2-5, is GAGVSQSPSNKVTEKGKDVELRCDPISGHTALYWYRQSLGQGLEFLIYFQGNSAPDKSGLPSDRFSAERTGGSVSTLTIQRTQQEDSAVYLCASSSGQGGRETQYFGPGTRLLVL.